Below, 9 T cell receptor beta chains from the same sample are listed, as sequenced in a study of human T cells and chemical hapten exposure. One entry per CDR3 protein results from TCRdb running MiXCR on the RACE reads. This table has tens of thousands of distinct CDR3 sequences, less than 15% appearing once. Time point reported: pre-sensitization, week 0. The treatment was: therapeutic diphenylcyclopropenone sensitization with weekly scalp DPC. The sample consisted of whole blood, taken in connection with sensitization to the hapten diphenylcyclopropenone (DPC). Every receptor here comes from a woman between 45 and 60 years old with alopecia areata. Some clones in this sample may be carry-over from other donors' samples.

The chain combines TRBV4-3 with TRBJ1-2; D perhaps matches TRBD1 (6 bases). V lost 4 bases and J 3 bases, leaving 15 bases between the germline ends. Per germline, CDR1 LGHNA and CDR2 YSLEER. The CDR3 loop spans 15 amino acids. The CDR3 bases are TGCGCCAGCAGCCCACGGTACAGGGAGTACTATGGCTACACCTTC. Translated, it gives CASSPRYREYYGYTF.

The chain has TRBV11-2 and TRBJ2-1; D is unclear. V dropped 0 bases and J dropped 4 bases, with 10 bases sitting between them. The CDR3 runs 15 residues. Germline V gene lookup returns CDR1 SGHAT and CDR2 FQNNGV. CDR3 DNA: TGTGCCAGCAGCTTAGATTCCGGCGGATACAATGAGCAGTTCTTC. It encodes CASSLDSGGYNEQFF.

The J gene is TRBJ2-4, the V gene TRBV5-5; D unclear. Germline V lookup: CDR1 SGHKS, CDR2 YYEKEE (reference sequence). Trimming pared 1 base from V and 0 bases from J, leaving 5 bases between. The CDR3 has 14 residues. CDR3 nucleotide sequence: TGTGCCAGCAGCTTGATTTTAGCCAAAAACATTCAGTACTTC. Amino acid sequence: CASSLILAKNIQYF.

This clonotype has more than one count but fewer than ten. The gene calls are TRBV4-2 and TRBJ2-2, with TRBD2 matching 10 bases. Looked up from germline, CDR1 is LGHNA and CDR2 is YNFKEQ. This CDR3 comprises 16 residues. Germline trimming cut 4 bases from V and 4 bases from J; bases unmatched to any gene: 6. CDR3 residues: CASSPPSGSLTGELFF. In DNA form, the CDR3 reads TGTGCCAGCAGCCCCCCTAGCGGGAGTCTCACCGGGGAGCTGTTTTTT.

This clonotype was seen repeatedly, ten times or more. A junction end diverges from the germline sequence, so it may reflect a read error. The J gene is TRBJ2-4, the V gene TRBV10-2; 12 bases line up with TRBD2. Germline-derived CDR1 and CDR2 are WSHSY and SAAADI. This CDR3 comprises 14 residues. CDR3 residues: CASSEETSGSPLGF. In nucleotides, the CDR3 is TGCGCCAGCAGTGAGGAGACTAGCGGGAGCCCGTTAGGCTTC.

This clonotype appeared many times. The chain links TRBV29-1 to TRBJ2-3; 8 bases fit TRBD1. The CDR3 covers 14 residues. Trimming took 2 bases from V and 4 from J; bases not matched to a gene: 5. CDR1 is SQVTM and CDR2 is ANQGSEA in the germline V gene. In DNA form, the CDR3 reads TGCAGCGTTGAAATAGGACAGGGTGCAGATACGCAGTATTTT. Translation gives CSVEIGQGADTQYF.

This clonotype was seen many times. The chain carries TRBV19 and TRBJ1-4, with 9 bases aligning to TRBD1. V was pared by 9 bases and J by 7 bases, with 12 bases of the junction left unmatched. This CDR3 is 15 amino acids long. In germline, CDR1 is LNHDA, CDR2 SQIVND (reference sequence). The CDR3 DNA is TGTGCCAGCTCCGAGTTAGGGACAGGGCGTGAAAAACTGTTTTTT. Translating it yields CASSELGTGREKLFF.

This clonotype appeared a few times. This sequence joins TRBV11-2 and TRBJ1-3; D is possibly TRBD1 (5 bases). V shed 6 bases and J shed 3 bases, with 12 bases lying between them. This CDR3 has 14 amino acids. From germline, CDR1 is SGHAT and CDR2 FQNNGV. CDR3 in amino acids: CASRQASFGNTIYF. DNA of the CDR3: TGTGCCAGCAGACAGGCGTCATTTGGAAACACCATATATTTT.

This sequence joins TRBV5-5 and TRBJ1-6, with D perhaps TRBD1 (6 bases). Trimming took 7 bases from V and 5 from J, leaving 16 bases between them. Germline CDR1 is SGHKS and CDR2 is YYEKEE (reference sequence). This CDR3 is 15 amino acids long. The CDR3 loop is CASHRDWMDNSPLHF. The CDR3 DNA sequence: TGTGCCAGCCACAGGGATTGGATGGATAATTCACCCCTCCACTTT.